The clone carrying this T cell receptor beta chain has at least ten counts. The antigen remains unidentified. The data originate from a study of regulatory T cells in long-lasting Graves disease. The study, taken as a whole, reports: Those with persistent disease had in common more public clonotypes (about 3,000) than new patients (roughly 930). Accuracy may have suffered from the small sample size. There were preferences for TRBV28, TRBJ1-2 and TRBJ2-5 in persistent disease. Graves' patients with persistent disease showed TCR diversity lower than patients newly diagnosed.

Trimming cost V 6 bases and J 3 bases, with 15 bases left between them. The CDR3 covers 14 residues. For TCR beta, libraries came from iRepertoire HTBI primers and Arm-PCR of CDR3 regions. TCRdb re-called the multiplex PCR reads with MiXCR, one entry per CDR3 protein. The data contain 400,000 to 500,000 distinct CDR3 sequences, 15% to 20% of them singletons. Specified time point: newly diagnosed GD, antithyroid drugs for less than 3 months. PBMC RNA was the source of the TCR library. In addition, the sample was reused for a study of T cells in Graves' hyperthyroidism and ophthalmopathy.

The source material was peripheral blood mononuclear cells (PBMCs), sampled at new diagnosis, from a patient treated with antithyroid drugs. The chain uses TRBV12-3 or TRBV12-4 and TRBJ2-7; D remains ambiguous. The sequence was collected from a woman in her late teens or twenties with Graves disease. CDR3 nucleotide sequence: TGTGCCAGCAGCCCGAACGTAGGGAACTACGAGCAGTACTTC. Translated: CASSPNVGNYEQYF.